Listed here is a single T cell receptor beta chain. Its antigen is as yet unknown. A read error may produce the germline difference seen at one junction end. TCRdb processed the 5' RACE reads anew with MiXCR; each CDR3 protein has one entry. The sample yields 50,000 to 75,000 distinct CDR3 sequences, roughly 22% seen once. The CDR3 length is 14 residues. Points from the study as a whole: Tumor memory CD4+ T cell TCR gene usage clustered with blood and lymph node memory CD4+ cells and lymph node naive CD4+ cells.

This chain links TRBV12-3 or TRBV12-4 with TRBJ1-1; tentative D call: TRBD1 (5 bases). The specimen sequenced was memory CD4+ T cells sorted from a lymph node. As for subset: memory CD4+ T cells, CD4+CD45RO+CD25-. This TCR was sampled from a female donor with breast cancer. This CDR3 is CASSLEVQDTEALF. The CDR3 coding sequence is TGTGCCAGCAGTTTAGAGGTACAGGACACTGAAGCTCTCTTT.